The 24 T cell receptor beta chains below all came from one sample that was sequenced in a study of Ad26.COV2.S vaccination and SARS-CoV-2 variants. TCRdb's table, derived via immunoSEQ multiplex PCR, lists solely in-frame clones and lacks some. Of around 400,000 clones listed, roughly 80% are singletons. Treatment meaning: roughly 20 received Ad26.COV2.S at low or high dose, single or two shots; about 5 received placebo; per-sample allocation not given. Sampling was done on day 63 after the first vaccine or placebo injection. Sequences were derived from peripheral blood, sampled in a trial of Ad26.COV2.S vaccine versus placebo. The source of these receptors is a person aged 18-65 years who received the Ad26.COV2.S COVID-19 vaccine or a placebo.

V and J are TRBV27 and TRBJ2-3, with D possibly TRBD2 on 7 matching bases. The germline V gene encodes CDR1 MNHEY and CDR2 SMNVEV (reference sequence). V was cut by 5 bases and J by 4 bases, with 10 bases left in between. CDR3 length: 13 amino acids. CDR3 sequence: CASSTGRADTQYF. For the CDR3, the DNA is TGTGCCAGCAGTACAGGGAGGGCAGATACGCAGTATTTT.

The sample holds one count of this clone. This chain uses TRBV5-1 with TRBJ2-1, with 7 nucleotides matching TRBD1. This CDR3 is built from 13 residues. The germline CDR1 and CDR2 sequences are SGHRS and YFSETQ. The V segment lost 5 bases and the J segment 4 bases; nucleotides outside the gene matches: 3. The CDR3 protein is CASRRDSYNEQFF. For the CDR3, the DNA is TGCGCCAGCAGGAGGGACAGTTACAATGAGCAGTTCTTC.

The table lists this clone with a count of one. CDR3 amino acids: CASSSGTTQETQYF. The CDR3 region has the DNA TGTGCCAGCAGCTCCGGGACTACCCAAGAGACCCAGTACTTC. The chain links TRBV5-4 to TRBJ2-5, with 7 bases aligning to TRBD2. The J segment lost 1 base and the V segment lost 3 bases, leaving 3 bases of the junction unmatched. CDR3 length equals 14 residues. Germline CDR1 reads SGHNT; CDR2 reads YYREEE (reference sequence).

This sequence joins TRBV5-6 and TRBJ1-5; D is possibly TRBD1 (6 bases). The CDR3 extends over 13 amino acids. Trimming shortened V by 4 bases and J by 7 bases, and 12 bases separated the two germline ends. Germline CDR1 is SGHDT and CDR2 is YYEEEE. This CDR3 is CASSPYRAQPQHF. DNA for the CDR3: TGTGCCAGCAGCCCCTACAGGGCGCAGCCCCAGCATTTT.

V is TRBV19 and J is TRBJ1-1, with unresolved D. The CDR3 runs 15 residues. Trimming removed 0 bases at V and 0 bases at J, with 8 bases between. Germline V lookup: CDR1 LNHDA, CDR2 SQIVND (reference sequence). In DNA, the CDR3 is TGTGCCAGTAGTATAGATCTGGACCTGAACACTGAAGCTTTCTTT. This encodes CASSIDLDLNTEAFF.

The rearrangement links TRBV6-5 to TRBJ1-2; the match to TRBD1 covers 9 bases. Germline V gene sequence: CDR1 MNHEY, CDR2 SVGAGI. The CDR3 contains 15 residues. J gave up 4 bases and V 4 bases, and 7 bases lay outside the gene matches. The CDR3 spells CASSFSRTGAYGYTF. The CDR3 DNA sequence: TGTGCCAGCAGTTTTTCCCGGACAGGGGCCTATGGCTACACCTTC.

In this sample, this clone turned up a few times. The rearrangement links TRBV7-2 to TRBJ1-4; D is undetermined. The germline V gene has CDR1 SGHTA and CDR2 FQGNSA. Trimming removed 6 bases at V and 6 bases at J, with 11 bases between. The CDR3 consists of 13 residues. CDR3 amino acids: CASRGFVDEKLFF. As DNA, the CDR3 is TGTGCCAGCAGGGGGTTCGTGGATGAAAAACTGTTTTTT.

V gene TRBV6-5 combines with J gene TRBJ1-3, with 7 bases that match TRBD1. CDR1 is MNHEY, CDR2 SVGAGI, per germline. The V segment lost 5 bases and the J segment 3 bases; nucleotides outside the gene matches: 7. The CDR3 has 15 residues. As DNA, the CDR3 is TGTGCCAGCAGTCCCCCGACAGGGAATGGAAACACCATATATTTT. It encodes CASSPPTGNGNTIYF.

The rearrangement uses TRBV13 and TRBJ2-1; D ambiguous. The germline V gene encodes CDR1 PRHDT and CDR2 FYEKMQ (reference sequence). This CDR3 has 13 amino acids. The ends were cut back, 4 bases at V and 9 bases at J, with 13 bases in the middle. The DNA of the CDR3 is TGTGCCAGCAGCTCGCCGGACGTTGGTGAGCAGTTCTTC. It yields the protein CASSSPDVGEQFF.

This clone has a single count. The V and J genes are TRBV13 and TRBJ2-4, with 7 bases matching TRBD2. Trimming at V came to 4 bases and at J to 2 bases, leaving 5 bases not matched to a gene. CDR3 length: 15 amino acids. Germline loops: CDR1 PRHDT, CDR2 FYEKMQ (reference sequence). CDR3 loop: CASSSRAGTKNIQYF. The CDR3 DNA is TGTGCCAGCAGCTCCAGAGCGGGAACCAAAAACATTCAGTACTTC.

The rearrangement links TRBV19 to TRBJ1-5; D perhaps matches TRBD1 (6 bases). V shed 7 bases and J shed 4 bases, with 8 bases lying between them. Germline-derived CDR1 and CDR2 are LNHDA and SQIVND (reference sequence). The CDR3 consists of 12 residues. The CDR3 DNA reads as TGTGCCAGTACAACAGGGAATCAGCCCCAGCATTTT. Its translation: CASTTGNQPQHF.

The V call is TRBV3-1 (or the pseudogene TRBV3-2), the J call TRBJ1-4; possible D gene TRBD1, 6 bases. The CDR3 extends over 14 amino acids. V lost 2 bases and J 8 bases, leaving 12 bases between the germline ends. Germline V gives CDR1 LGHDT, CDR2 YNNKEL (reference sequence). In DNA form, the CDR3 reads TGTGCCAGCAGCCAACGGACAGCGCGGGAAAAACTGTTTTTT. It codes for CASSQRTAREKLFF.

V gene TRBV7-2 combines with J gene TRBJ2-7; 10 bases line up with TRBD2. The trim removed 5 bases at V and 3 bases at J, leaving 13 bases unmatched. Germline V CDR1 and CDR2: SGHTA, FQGNSA. The CDR3 has 17 residues. CDR3 in DNA: TGTGCCAGCAGCATTAACGGGCAGCGGGGGGGAGGCTACGAGCAGTACTTC. It specifies CASSINGQRGGGYEQYF.

J is TRBJ2-1 and V is TRBV3-1 (or the pseudogene TRBV3-2), with 13 bases aligning to TRBD2. The CDR3 spans 16 residues. V was clipped by 4 bases and J by 10 bases; unmatched bases: 10. Germline assignment: CDR1 LGHDT and CDR2 YNNKEL (reference sequence). The CDR3 coding sequence is TGTGCCAGCAGCCCCTACCGACTAGCGGGGGGCTGGGAGCAGTTCTTC. Protein product: CASSPYRLAGGWEQFF.

The CDR3: CASSFSTIEQFF. Written as DNA, the CDR3 is TGTGCCAGCAGCTTTAGTACAATTGAGCAGTTCTTC. The chain employs TRBV11-2 and TRBJ2-1; no clear D. V lost 3 bases, J lost 9 bases, and 9 bases lay in between. Germline V CDR1 and CDR2: SGHAT, FQNNGV. This CDR3 region has 12 residues.

The CDR3 here is CASSLDGREGYTF. The CDR3 bases are TGTGCCAGCAGCTTAGACGGCAGGGAGGGCTACACCTTC. This chain connects TRBV7-2 to TRBJ1-2; the D gene is possibly TRBD1 (5 bases). V lost 1 base to trimming and J lost 8 bases, with 11 bases between them. The V gene's germline CDR1 is SGHTA and CDR2 FQGNSA. The CDR3 totals 13 residues.

This clone came up once. This chain links TRBV15 with TRBJ2-5; D may correspond to TRBD1 or TRBD2 (5 bases each). Germline assignment: CDR1 LNHNV and CDR2 YYDKDF (reference sequence). The CDR3 runs 16 residues. V was cut by 0 bases and J by 5 bases, with 16 bases left in between. As DNA, the CDR3 is TGTGCCACCAGCAGAGACCTCGGGGCGCTGGTGGAGACCCAGTACTTC. Its protein product is CATSRDLGALVETQYF.

The chain has TRBV25-1 and TRBJ1-2; the D is unclear. Germline-derived CDR1 and CDR2 are MGHDK and SYGVNS. This CDR3 region has 15 residues. V lost 1 base, J lost 4 bases, and 13 bases lay in between. The CDR3 region is CASSESESTPYGYTF. DNA for the CDR3: TGTGCCAGCAGTGAATCAGAGTCAACCCCCTATGGCTACACCTTC.

V and J are TRBV9 and TRBJ2-7; D unresolved. The germline gives CDR1 SGDLS, CDR2 YYNGEE. The germline V and J ends were trimmed by 3 bases and 5 bases, with 6 bases remaining between them. This CDR3 is built from 11 residues. The CDR3 loop is CASSDRHEQYF. The CDR3 nucleotides are TGTGCCAGCAGCGATCGACACGAGCAGTACTTC.

The genes are TRBV7-9 and TRBJ1-1; D remains unclear. This CDR3 has 13 amino acids. V was cut by 4 bases and J by 0 bases, with 6 bases left in between. Germline CDR1 is SEHNR and CDR2 is FQNEAQ (reference sequence). The CDR3 DNA follows: TGTGCCAGCAGCTATCAGCTGAACACTGAAGCTTTCTTT. Translation gives CASSYQLNTEAFF.

This rearrangement joins TRBV29-1 to TRBJ2-1, with 8 bases aligning to TRBD2. The CDR3 is made up of 16 amino acids. V trimming: 4 bases; J trimming: 9 bases; junction bases outside the gene matches: 17. The germline V gene encodes CDR1 SQVTM and CDR2 ANQGSEA. The CDR3 DNA sequence: TGCAGCGTTGCCTCTCAGCGGGGGATCCCGGGGAGTGAGCAGTTCTTC. Translated: CSVASQRGIPGSEQFF.

The CDR3 sequence: CASSQDPPQGGNTEAFF. CDR3 nucleotide sequence: TGCGCCAGCAGCCAAGATCCGCCACAGGGAGGGAACACTGAAGCTTTCTTT. This rearrangement joins TRBV4-1 to TRBJ1-1; tentative D call: TRBD1 (6 bases). Germline V gene data show CDR1 as MGHRA and CDR2 as YSYEKL. There are 17 residues in the CDR3. Trimming took 0 bases from V and 1 from J, leaving 15 bases between them.

The J gene is TRBJ2-7, the V gene TRBV7-2; the D is unclear. Trimming left V 1 base short and J 2 bases short, with 15 bases between. The CDR3 spans 16 residues. Germline V gives CDR1 SGHTA, CDR2 FQGNSA. The CDR3 loop reads CASSLVMGWSTYEQYF. CDR3 nucleotide sequence: TGTGCCAGCAGCTTAGTTATGGGGTGGTCTACCTACGAGCAGTACTTC.

The chain is built from TRBV5-1 and TRBJ2-1, with TRBD1 matching 8 bases. Trimming took 2 bases from V and 14 from J; bases not matched to a gene: 12. Germline V gene sequence: CDR1 SGHRS, CDR2 YFSETQ. This CDR3 spans 14 amino acids. The CDR3 sequence: CASSFYRDRLRKFF. Written as DNA, the CDR3 is TGCGCCAGCAGCTTCTACCGGGACAGGCTCCGAAAGTTCTTC.